What follows are 30 T cell receptor beta chains derived from one specimen sequenced in a study of shared clonotypes between healthy human individuals. Measured with immunoSEQ multiplex PCR; TCRdb has only the in-frame clones, and not every one. Here the sample spans more than 850,000 clones, 70% to 80% being singletons. Material for sequencing was memory CD4+ T cells from PBMCs. Indicated subset: CD45RA-negative fraction. The source is a man aged 18-30 years in good health. Some clones in this sample may be carry-over from other donors' samples.

The chain recombines TRBV4-1 with TRBJ2-7, with 8 nucleotides matching TRBD1. There are 14 residues in the CDR3. CDR1 MGHRA and CDR2 YSYEKL come from the germline V gene. V shed 2 bases, J shed 4 bases, and the junction held 4 bases outside the gene matches. The CDR3, as DNA: TGCGCCAGCAGCCAATCAGGGGGCGGGTACGAGCAGTACTTC. This translates into CASSQSGGGYEQYF.

This clone was found a few times. The V gene is TRBV7-3, the J gene TRBJ2-3; no definite D call. V lost 0 bases and J lost 9, with 16 bases in between. In germline, CDR1 is SGHTA, CDR2 FQGTGA. This CDR3 has 15 amino acids. Here the CDR3 reads CASSLTHLSGQTQYF. CDR3 nucleotide sequence: TGTGCCAGCAGCTTAACGCATCTTTCAGGTCAGACGCAGTATTTT.

This clone was detected only a few times. The V gene is TRBV2, the J gene TRBJ2-7; no definite D call. The V end was cut by 3 bases, the J end by 2 bases, with 2 bases between. The length of the CDR3 is 11 residues. Germline assignment: CDR1 SNHLY and CDR2 FYNNEI. CDR3 DNA: TGTGCCAGCAGTGACCCCTACGAGCAGTACTTC. Its protein product is CASSDPYEQYF.

This sequence joins TRBV5-8 and TRBJ2-5, with D tentatively TRBD1 (6 bases). Germline CDR1 and CDR2: SGHTS and YDEGEE. There are 14 residues in the CDR3. The V gene lost 2 bases and the J gene lost 3 bases, with 11 bases spanning the gap. This chain's CDR3 is CASSLIGGEETQYF. The CDR3 nucleotides read TGTGCCAGCAGCTTAATTGGGGGCGAAGAGACCCAGTACTTC.

The table lists this clone with a count of one. J is TRBJ2-1 and V is TRBV5-1, with TRBD1 as a possible D gene (8 bases). The V gene's germline CDR1 is SGHRS and CDR2 YFSETQ. The CDR3 has 15 amino acids. V was shortened by 4 bases and J by 3 bases, with 14 bases between the two germline ends. CDR3 in DNA: TGCGCCAGCAGCCAGGGGGGGACAGGCTACAATGAGCAGTTCTTC. Translated: CASSQGGTGYNEQFF.

The chain uses TRBV30 and TRBJ1-5, with D tentatively TRBD1 (5 bases). The CDR3 sequence is 13 residues long. CDR1 and CDR2 (germline): GTSNPN, SVGIG (reference sequence). V lost 3 bases, J lost 9 bases, and 15 bases lay in between. The CDR3 region is CAWSRENGRPQHF. In DNA form, the CDR3 reads TGTGCCTGGAGCAGGGAGAATGGGAGGCCCCAGCATTTT.

The chain uses TRBV28 and TRBJ1-5; D unresolved. CDR3 length: 14 residues. V was trimmed by 3 bases and J by 9 bases, leaving 15 bases between them. CDR1 MDHEN and CDR2 SYDVKM come from the germline V gene. CDR3: CASSFKTRVRPQHF. As DNA, the CDR3 is TGTGCCAGCAGTTTTAAGACAAGGGTACGGCCCCAGCATTTT.

This clone showed up just once. J is TRBJ2-1 and V is TRBV5-1, with 10 bases fitting TRBD2. Germline V gives CDR1 SGHRS, CDR2 YFSETQ. Trimming took 0 bases from V and 9 from J; bases not matched to a gene: 12. This CDR3 is 17 amino acids long. The CDR3 loop is CASSLAQIAGGRGEQFF. In DNA, the CDR3 is TGCGCCAGCAGCTTGGCCCAGATAGCGGGAGGTCGGGGTGAGCAGTTCTTC.

V is TRBV5-1 and J is TRBJ2-1, with 8 bases matching TRBD2. This CDR3 has 15 residues. The ends lost 0 bases at V and 6 bases at J; junction bases unmatched: 5. Germline lookup yields CDR1 SGHRS and CDR2 YFSETQ. The CDR3: CASSLGREGPNEQFF. The CDR3, as DNA: TGCGCCAGCAGCTTGGGACGGGAGGGCCCCAATGAGCAGTTCTTC.

At least ten counts were recorded for this clone. Other DNA sequences in this sample translate to the same CDR3. The chain recombines TRBV18 with TRBJ1-1, with D perhaps matching TRBD1 (6 bases). CDR3 size: 13 residues. Germline CDR1 is KGHSH and CDR2 is LQKENI. The ends were cut back, 2 bases at V and 5 bases at J, with 9 bases in the middle. The DNA of the CDR3 is TGTGCCAGCTCACCAACAGGGCGGACTGAAGCTTTCTTT. Protein sequence: CASSPTGRTEAFF.

Written as DNA, the CDR3 is TGTGCCAGTACCTACAGGGGAGTAGGGGCCAACGTCCTGACTTTC. Protein: CASTYRGVGANVLTF. The V gene is TRBV19, the J gene TRBJ2-6; 7 nucleotides match TRBD1. J gave up 4 bases and V 7 bases, and 7 bases lay outside the gene matches. CDR1 LNHDA and CDR2 SQIVND come from the germline V gene (reference sequence). The CDR3 totals 15 residues.

The chain is built from TRBV7-3 and TRBJ1-2; unclear D gene. Between the trimmed V and J ends, which lost 3 bases and 4 bases, there was a span of 9 bases. Germline lookup yields CDR1 SGHTA and CDR2 FQGTGA. CDR3 length: 13 amino acids. The CDR3 DNA reads TGTGCCAGCAGCTTTCAGGTTGGCTATGGCTACACCTTC. It encodes CASSFQVGYGYTF.

This chain joins TRBV4-3 and TRBJ2-6; 9 bases align to TRBD2. V was pared by 4 bases and J by 0 bases, with 4 bases of the junction left unmatched. Germline loops: CDR1 LGHNA, CDR2 YSLEER. The CDR3 is made up of 17 amino acids. In nucleotides, the CDR3 is TGCGCCAGCAGCCCCCAAGCGGGGGGCTCTGGGGCCAACGTCCTGACTTTC. It codes for CASSPQAGGSGANVLTF.

This rearrangement joins TRBV10-3 to TRBJ2-3; 11 nucleotides align to TRBD2. Germline V gives CDR1 ENHRY, CDR2 SYGVKD. The J segment lost 3 bases and the V segment lost 8 bases, leaving 7 bases of the junction unmatched. The CDR3 covers 15 residues. The CDR3 loop reads CAIGSLAGGTDTQYF. DNA of the CDR3: TGTGCCATCGGTAGTCTAGCGGGAGGTACAGATACGCAGTATTTT.

The chain links TRBV7-2 to TRBJ2-1, with 8 bases fitting TRBD2. Trimming at V came to 1 base and at J to 7 bases, leaving 6 bases not matched to a gene. The germline V gene has CDR1 SGHTA and CDR2 FQGNSA. The CDR3 has 15 amino acids. CDR3 loop: CASSLGGGNLNEQFF. The CDR3 nucleotides read TGTGCCAGCAGCTTAGGCGGGGGGAACCTTAATGAGCAGTTCTTC. The full variable domain, rest sourced from reference TRBV7-2 and TRBJ2-1, is GAGVSQSPSNKVTEKGKDVELRCDPISGHTALYWYRQSLGQGLEFLIYFQGNSAPDKSGLPSDRFSAERTGGSVSTLTIQRTQQEDSAVYLCASSLGGGNLNEQFFGPGTRLTVL.

The CDR3 DNA follows: TGTGCCAGCAGCTTAACGCCAGGGGGCGCGGGGACCACAGATACGCAGTATTTT. Amino acid sequence: CASSLTPGGAGTTDTQYF. J is TRBJ2-3 and V is TRBV7-3, with 8 positions matching TRBD1. Germline lookup yields CDR1 SGHTA and CDR2 FQGTGA. Trimming at V came to 0 bases and at J to 2 bases, leaving 10 bases not matched to a gene. The CDR3 spans 18 residues. Full variable domain (rest looked up from reference TRBV7-3 and TRBJ2-3): GAGVSQTPSNKVTEKGKYVELRCDPISGHTALYWYRQSLGQGPEFLIYFQGTGAADDSGLPNDRFFAVRPEGSVSTLKIQRTERGDSAVYLCASSLTPGGAGTTDTQYFGPGTRLTVL.

The rearrangement joins TRBV13 to TRBJ1-1; D unclear. Germline values: CDR1 PRHDT, CDR2 FYEKMQ (reference sequence). This CDR3 is built from 12 residues. Deletions cut 5 bases from V and 7 bases from J, with 11 bases between. CDR3 amino acids: CASSRRALEAFF. The CDR3 bases are TGTGCCAGCAGCCGACGGGCGCTTGAAGCTTTCTTT.

The chain employs TRBV2 and TRBJ1-2, with D perhaps TRBD1 (5 bases). This CDR3 region has 13 residues. The ends were cut back, 7 bases at V and 4 bases at J, with 13 bases in the middle. Germline V gene sequence: CDR1 SNHLY, CDR2 FYNNEI. The CDR3 DNA is TGTGCCAGCACTGGGGGGACGGCCTATGGCTACACCTTC. As protein: CASTGGTAYGYTF.

The V gene is TRBV6-7, the J gene TRBJ2-7, with D unclear. Being an ORF, TRBV6-7 has a function that is uncertain. Trimming took off 6 bases at V and 0 bases at J, with 24 bases between the two ends. This CDR3 comprises 18 residues. Written as DNA, the CDR3 is TGTGCCAGCAGCACCTTACCCTCTTGCGCAACCATCTCCTACGAGCAGTACTTC. This encodes CASSTLPSCATISYEQYF.

As regards this clone: The sample contains more than one DNA sequence encoding this CDR3. The chain couples TRBV7-2 to TRBJ2-5; 12 bases agree with TRBD2. The V segment lost 5 bases and the J segment 3 bases; nucleotides outside the gene matches: 4. Looked up from germline, CDR1 is SGHTA and CDR2 is FQGNSA. CDR3 length: 15 amino acids. In DNA form, the CDR3 reads TGTGCCAGCAGCCCCCGACTAGCGGGAGAAGAGACCCAGTACTTC. The encoded protein is CASSPRLAGEETQYF.

Points on this clone: Other DNA variants within this sample encode the same CDR3. This chain joins TRBV7-2 and TRBJ1-5; D remains ambiguous. V dropped 2 bases and J dropped 4 bases, with 3 bases sitting between them. The CDR3 loop spans 12 amino acids. Germline lookup yields CDR1 SGHTA and CDR2 FQGNSA. CDR3 loop: CASSLPNQPQHF. In nucleotides, the CDR3 is TGTGCCAGCAGCTTACCTAATCAGCCCCAGCATTTT.

This clone was detected only once. The genes are TRBV15 and TRBJ2-2; D might be TRBD1 (6 bases). Germline CDR1 and CDR2: LNHNV and YYDKDF (reference sequence). The CDR3 extends over 18 amino acids. Trimming cost V 1 base and J 1 base, with 16 bases left between them. The CDR3 coding sequence is TGTGCCACCAGCAGAGGACTCCGGGACACGGGGAACACCGGGGAGCTGTTTTTT. Its protein is CATSRGLRDTGNTGELFF.

The chain carries TRBV5-6 and TRBJ2-2; D may be TRBD1 or TRBD2 (6 bases each). Germline V gives CDR1 SGHDT, CDR2 YYEEEE. This CDR3 region has 16 residues. Trimming took 0 bases from V and 5 from J, leaving 14 bases between them. CDR3 in amino acids: CASSLEPRGGTGELFF. The CDR3 DNA is TGTGCCAGCAGCTTGGAGCCCAGGGGAGGAACCGGGGAGCTGTTTTTT.

CDR3: CASSLGTGYGDYGYTF. The CDR3 coding sequence is TGTGCCAGCAGCTTAGGGACAGGGTATGGGGACTATGGCTACACCTTC. V and J are TRBV7-2 and TRBJ1-2; the match to TRBD1 covers 8 bases. This CDR3 spans 16 amino acids. After removal of 1 base from V and 3 bases from J, the junction contained 7 bases not matched to a gene. The germline CDR1 and CDR2 sequences are SGHTA and FQGNSA.

The gene calls are TRBV2 and TRBJ2-1; D uncertain. The CDR3 spans 12 residues. Germline loops: CDR1 SNHLY, CDR2 FYNNEI. V lost 8 bases and J 8 bases, leaving 13 bases between the germline ends. In nucleotides, the CDR3 is TGTGCCAGCGCAACCATAGAGGATGAGCAGTTCTTC. As protein: CASATIEDEQFF.

As DNA, the CDR3 is TGTGCCAGCACCCTACTCACCTATGCAACTAATGAAAAACTGTTTTTT. Translating gives CASTLLTYATNEKLFF. V and J are TRBV7-2 and TRBJ1-4, with unresolved D. V lost 7 bases and J lost 0, with 15 bases in between. Germline CDR1 and CDR2: SGHTA and FQGNSA. The CDR3 contains 16 residues.

The genes are TRBV5-1 and TRBJ2-2, with 12 bases lining up with TRBD2. Germline V gene lookup returns CDR1 SGHRS and CDR2 YFSETQ. The CDR3 spans 15 residues. J was trimmed by 6 bases and V by 3 bases; bases with no gene match: 3. CDR3: CASSYGLAGSGELFF. CDR3 coding DNA: TGCGCCAGCAGCTATGGACTAGCGGGGTCCGGGGAGCTGTTTTTT.

The chain is built from TRBV27 and TRBJ2-7; no clear D gene. V lost 4 bases and J lost 0, with 13 bases in between. Germline CDR1 reads MNHEY; CDR2 reads SMNVEV (reference sequence). This CDR3 has 15 amino acids. The CDR3 nucleotides read TGTGCCAGCAGTTCCCATACCCCTGGCTCCTACGAGCAGTACTTC. Its protein product is CASSSHTPGSYEQYF.

The chain uses TRBV5-1 and TRBJ2-5; TRBD2 matches at 9 bases. Germline CDR1 SGHRS, CDR2 YFSETQ. The CDR3 has 16 residues. J lost 7 bases, V lost 1 base, and 11 bases had no gene match. The CDR3 loop reads CASSLWASGDRGTQYF. CDR3 in DNA: TGCGCCAGCAGCTTGTGGGCTAGCGGGGATAGGGGGACCCAGTACTTC.

This rearrangement joins TRBV7-6 to TRBJ1-3, with 7 bases that match TRBD1. Unmatched junction bases numbered 12, after V lost 4 bases and J lost 3 bases. This CDR3 is 17 amino acids long. Germline V lookup: CDR1 SGHVS, CDR2 FNYEAQ. CDR3 loop: CASSSNRQGRSGNTIYF. In DNA form, the CDR3 reads TGTGCCAGCAGCTCCAACCGACAGGGACGAAGTGGAAACACCATATATTTT.